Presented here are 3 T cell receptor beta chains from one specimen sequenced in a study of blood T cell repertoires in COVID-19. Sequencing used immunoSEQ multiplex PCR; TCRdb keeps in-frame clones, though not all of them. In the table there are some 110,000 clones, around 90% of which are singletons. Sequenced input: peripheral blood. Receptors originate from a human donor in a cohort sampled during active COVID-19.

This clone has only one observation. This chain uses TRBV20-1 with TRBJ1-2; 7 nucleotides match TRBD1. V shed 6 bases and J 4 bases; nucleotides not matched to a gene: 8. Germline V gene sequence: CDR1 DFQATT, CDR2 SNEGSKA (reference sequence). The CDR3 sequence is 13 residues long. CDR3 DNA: TGCAGTGCAAGTCGGACAGGCGGCTATGGCTACACCTTC. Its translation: CSASRTGGYGYTF.

For the CDR3, the DNA is TGTGCCAGCAGTAGGGACAGCCCTAGGGATGGCTACACCTTC. This sequence encodes CASSRDSPRDGYTF. The rearrangement joins TRBV6-5 to TRBJ1-2, with 7 positions matching TRBD1. This CDR3 region has 14 residues. Germline V gives CDR1 MNHEY, CDR2 SVGAGI. The V and J ends lost 5 bases and 6 bases, in that order; junction bases with no gene match: 9.

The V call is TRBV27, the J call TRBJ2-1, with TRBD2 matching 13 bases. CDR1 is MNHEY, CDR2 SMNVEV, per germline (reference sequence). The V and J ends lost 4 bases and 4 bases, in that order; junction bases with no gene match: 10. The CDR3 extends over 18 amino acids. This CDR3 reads CASSYGIPGLAGYNEQFF. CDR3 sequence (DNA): TGTGCCAGCAGTTATGGGATTCCGGGACTAGCGGGGTACAATGAGCAGTTCTTC.